This TCR beta chain comes out of a study of molecular identifiers for immune sequencing clone quantification. The sorting of naive CD8 T cells used the CD8+CD4-CCR7+CD45RA+ phenotype. TCRdb re-called the PCR reads through MiXCR, storing one row per CDR3 protein. This sample has more than 450,000 distinct CDR3 sequences, with over 20% found just once. J gave up 4 bases and V 4 bases, and 10 bases lay outside the gene matches. The CDR3 is 16 residues long. Germline V gene sequence: CDR1 MDHEN, CDR2 SYDVKM. A few counts support this clonotype. Its antigen is not identified. Whole-study findings and limits: Clones carrying above 20 RNA copies accounted for over 99% of effector molecules, under 1% in naive cells.

The V call is TRBV28, the J call TRBJ1-2, with 9 bases lining up with TRBD1. Material: naive CD8+ T cells from blood, with Jurkat cell RNA spiked in. Subset indicated: FACS-sorted CD8+CD4-CCR7+CD45RA+ naive T cells. The sequence was collected from a human donor in good health. Some libraries in this study had Jurkat cell RNA spiked in. CDR3 nucleotide sequence: TGTGCCAGCAGTTCCTTGAACAGGGGGCAGGGCTATGGCTACACCTTC. This encodes CASSSLNRGQGYGYTF.